This T cell receptor beta chain came from a study of T cells after posttransplantation cyclophosphamide. There are many counts of this clone. Cyclophosphamide on days +3 and +4 followed busulfan-fludarabine conditioning and a marrow graft. Germline assignment: CDR1 SGHRS and CDR2 YFSETQ. V trimming: 2 bases; J trimming: 7 bases; junction bases outside the gene matches: 4. The CDR3 sequence is 15 residues long. TCRdb keeps only in-frame clones here, not all; method: immunoSEQ multiplex PCR. The sample is made up of roughly 10,000 clones, none counted only once. The sequenced sample was PBMCs, obtained after allogeneic stem cell transplant with posttransplant cyclophosphamide. The rearrangement joins TRBV5-1 to TRBJ1-4, with 11 bases matching TRBD1. The sequence was collected from a female patient aged 40 to 50 who received an allogeneic stem cell transplant from a related donor, was CMV-positive, and had no GVHD. Some T cells may be supplied by the graft donor. Written as DNA, the CDR3 is TGCGCCAGCAGCTTTTCCGGGACAGGGGGTGAAAAACTGTTTTTT. Encoded protein: CASSFSGTGGEKLFF.